This T cell receptor (beta chain) came from a study of cytomegalovirus exposure and HLA in healthy donors. Study-wide context: Caucasian-associated ancestry cluster membership applied to 75% to 85% of 398 genotyped donors. The study's findings and limits: A reported reduction in N-insertions relative to the approximately 690-donor mean was seen in an Asian-associated ancestry cluster in a later analysis. In a later analysis, at a false discovery rate of 0.05, 15,000 to 20,000 TCR beta sequences matched HLA alleles.

The ends were cut back, 5 bases at V and 2 bases at J, with 24 bases in the middle. The CDR3 is 18 residues long. The germline CDR1 and CDR2 sequences are SGHTA and FQGNSA. Of note for this clone: Its specificity is unknown.

Vbeta (60) and Jbeta (13) primers were used in the PCR. The method was immunoSEQ multiplex PCR; TCRdb's version includes in-frame clones alone and lacks a portion of them. This sample has some 120,000 clones; approximately 80% occur once, and the top ten carry around 4.4%. The chain links TRBV7-2 to TRBJ2-5; D may be TRBD1 (6 bases). The sequence derives from a young man in good health and CMV-seropositive. Material for sequencing was PBMCs. CDR3 loop: CASSLRLTTGSLQETQYF. The CDR3 DNA reads TGTGCCAGCAGCCTGCGTTTGACGACAGGCAGCCTGCAAGAGACCCAGTACTTC.